The clone carrying this TCR beta chain was counted a single time. Its antigen remains unidentified. The PCR had 60 Vbeta and 13 Jbeta primers. Data came from immunoSEQ multiplex PCR; TCRdb stores just in-frame clones and leaves some out. The profile shows 140,000 to 150,000 clones, 75% to 80% of them singletons. This sample is part of a study of cytomegalovirus exposure and HLA in healthy donors. Study conclusions and caveats: Earlier findings revealed that most TCR beta V segments proved productive either about 87% or about 30% of the time. Some 150 TCR beta chains were listed as cytomegalovirus-associated. Whilst most TCR sequences proved rare, a subset of public TCRs occurred across many donors.

The V gene end was trimmed by 1 base and the J gene end by 1 base; junction bases not matched to a gene: 7. Germline V lookup: CDR1 LNHDA, CDR2 SQIVND (reference sequence). There are 17 residues in the CDR3. The chain is built from TRBV19 and TRBJ2-7, with 10 bases identical to TRBD1. The sequence was collected from a woman aged 18-30 years in good health and CMV-seropositive. The sample comprised PBMCs. The CDR3 protein is CASSIGVTDRGSYEQYF. The CDR3 nucleotides read TGTGCCAGTAGTATAGGAGTTACGGACAGGGGGTCCTACGAGCAGTACTTC.